Presented here are 30 T cell receptor beta chains from one specimen sequenced in a study of brain T cells in children with intractable seizures. Profiling relied on immunoSEQ multiplex PCR, and the TCRdb table lists in-frame clones only, not all of them. Counted here are 65,000 to 85,000 clones, approximately 94% occurring once; the ten biggest clones make up approximately 1.4%. Sequenced material: peripheral blood, taken at surgery. All receptors derive from a boy younger than two with tuberous sclerosis and intractable seizures.

V usage is TRBV19 and J usage is TRBJ2-1; 11 bases fit TRBD2. The V gene's germline CDR1 is LNHDA and CDR2 SQIVND (reference sequence). This CDR3 has 18 residues. V trimming: 3 bases; J trimming: 0 bases; junction bases outside the gene matches: 7. Here the CDR3 reads CASSMDSGRASSYNEQFF. CDR3 nucleotides: TGTGCCAGTAGTATGGATAGCGGGAGGGCGAGCTCCTACAATGAGCAGTTCTTC.

This chain connects TRBV11-3 to TRBJ2-1, with 7 bases matching TRBD1. V shed 0 bases, J shed 8 bases, and the junction held 10 bases outside the gene matches. The CDR3 length is 16 residues. Germline V gives CDR1 SGHNT, CDR2 YENEEA. In nucleotides, the CDR3 is TGTGCCAGCAGCTTAGAATCTCCAGGGGGTAGTGATGAGCAGTTCTTC. This translates into CASSLESPGGSDEQFF.

The V call is TRBV5-1, the J call TRBJ2-7, with unresolved D. Germline CDR1 is SGHRS and CDR2 is YFSETQ. Trimming cost V 0 bases and J 3 bases, with 10 bases left between them. The CDR3 extends over 14 amino acids. The CDR3 loop reads CASSLVGQVYEQYF. CDR3 coding DNA: TGCGCCAGCAGCTTGGTAGGCCAGGTCTACGAGCAGTACTTC.

The genes are TRBV11-3 and TRBJ1-1; a weak D match, TRBD1 (6 bases). The CDR3 contains 16 residues. The germline gives CDR1 SGHNT, CDR2 YENEEA. The V end lost 5 bases, the J end lost 3 bases, and 19 bases lay between the germline ends. CDR3 residues: CASSETGWRIDTEAFF. The DNA for the CDR3 is TGTGCCAGCAGCGAGACAGGTTGGAGGATCGACACTGAAGCTTTCTTT.

The V call is TRBV24-1, the J call TRBJ2-5, with 8 bases matching TRBD2. CDR1 is KGHDR, CDR2 SFDVKD, per germline. The V and J ends lost 4 bases and 5 bases, in that order; junction bases with no gene match: 5. CDR3 length equals 14 residues. The CDR3 is CATSDNSSGETQYF. In DNA form, the CDR3 reads TGTGCCACCAGTGACAACTCTAGCGGGGAGACCCAGTACTTC.

Only one count was recorded for this clone. The J gene is TRBJ2-3, the V gene TRBV5-1; 7 nucleotides align to TRBD2. The V and J ends lost 4 bases and 0 bases, in that order; junction bases with no gene match: 14. This CDR3 region has 18 residues. CDR1 and CDR2 (germline): SGHRS, YFSETQ. The CDR3 DNA sequence: TGCGCCAGCAGCGAGCAGTCTAGCGGTTTGCGGAGCACAGATACGCAGTATTTT. Its translation: CASSEQSSGLRSTDTQYF.

The chain recombines TRBV6-5 with TRBJ1-3; D is uncertain. V was shortened by 2 bases and J by 2 bases, with 10 bases between the two germline ends. This CDR3 is 15 amino acids long. Germline V gene lookup returns CDR1 MNHEY and CDR2 SVGAGI. CDR3 in DNA: TGTGCCAGCAGTTACGAGGGTGGGACTGGAAACACCATATATTTT. It yields the protein CASSYEGGTGNTIYF.

A single count supports this clone. V is TRBV7-2 and J is TRBJ2-7; 9 bases agree with TRBD1. This CDR3 has 17 amino acids. Germline trimming cut 1 base from V and 3 bases from J; bases unmatched to any gene: 10. Germline V gene sequence: CDR1 SGHTA, CDR2 FQGNSA. CDR3 sequence reads: CASSLVGLGTGFYEQYF. The CDR3 coding sequence is TGTGCCAGCAGCTTAGTAGGGTTGGGGACAGGGTTCTACGAGCAGTACTTC.

V and J are TRBV6-5 and TRBJ2-1; D ambiguous. Germline CDR1 and CDR2: MNHEY and SVGAGI. V was clipped by 0 bases and J by 0 bases, with 9 bases between them. CDR3 length: 16 residues. The CDR3 sequence: CASSYSRRSSYNEQFF. The CDR3 nucleotides read TGTGCCAGCAGTTACTCGCGACGGAGCTCCTACAATGAGCAGTTCTTC.

V is TRBV11-2 and J is TRBJ2-2, with 11 nucleotides matching TRBD2. This CDR3 spans 18 amino acids. Losses at the gene ends were 7 bases for V and 3 bases for J; bases not matched to a gene: 13. Germline V gives CDR1 SGHAT, CDR2 FQNNGV. CDR3 DNA sequence: TGTGCCAGCATCCCGAATCCCCTAGCGGGAGGTCACACCGGGGAGCTGTTTTTT. This encodes CASIPNPLAGGHTGELFF. The variable domain in full, completed from reference TRBV11-2 and TRBJ2-2, reads EAGVAQSPRYKIIEKRQSVAFWCNPISGHATLYWYQQILGQGPKLLIQFQNNGVVDDSQLPKDRFSAERLKGVDSTLKIQPAKLEDSAVYLCASIPNPLAGGHTGELFFGEGSRLTVL.

V usage is TRBV5-1 and J usage is TRBJ2-7; D is unresolved. V lost 0 bases and J 4 bases, leaving 8 bases between the germline ends. Germline assignment: CDR1 SGHRS and CDR2 YFSETQ. The CDR3 runs to 13 residues. Written as DNA, the CDR3 is TGCGCCAGCAGCTTGGAAGGCGTTTACGAGCAGTACTTC. Its protein is CASSLEGVYEQYF. The full variable domain, with the rest looked up from reference TRBV5-1 and TRBJ2-7, is KAGVTQTPRYLIKTRGQQVTLSCSPISGHRSVSWYQQTPGQGLQFLFEYFSETQRNKGNFPGRFSGRQFSNSRSEMNVSTLELGDSALYLCASSLEGVYEQYFGPGTRLTVT.

The gene calls are TRBV7-9 and TRBJ2-3, with 8 bases lining up with TRBD1. Germline loops: CDR1 SEHNR, CDR2 FQNEAQ (reference sequence). The ends lost 3 bases at V and 4 bases at J; junction bases unmatched: 3. The CDR3 covers 14 residues. CDR3 sequence (DNA): TGTGCCAGCAGCTTTGGACAGGGTGCAGATACGCAGTATTTT. Amino acid sequence: CASSFGQGADTQYF.

The chain couples TRBV6-4 to TRBJ2-3; D gene uncertain. V shed 3 bases and J shed 4 bases, with 11 bases lying between them. Germline V gene data show CDR1 as MRHNA and CDR2 as SNTAGT. CDR3 length: 14 amino acids. The CDR3 reads CASSDKDPPDTQYF. The CDR3 region has the DNA TGTGCCAGCAGTGATAAGGACCCCCCAGATACGCAGTATTTT.

The V and J genes are TRBV30 and TRBJ2-3; TRBD1 is a possible D gene (5 bases). The ends were cut back, 0 bases at V and 5 bases at J, with 9 bases in the middle. The CDR3 extends over 13 amino acids. Germline V lookup: CDR1 GTSNPN, CDR2 SVGIG (reference sequence). As DNA, the CDR3 is TGTGCCTGGAGTGTACTTAGGGGAGATACGCAGTATTTT. It yields the protein CAWSVLRGDTQYF.

This rearrangement joins TRBV19 to TRBJ1-2, with D unclear. CDR1 and CDR2 from the germline V gene are LNHDA and SQIVND (reference sequence). The CDR3 length is 14 residues. The V and J ends lost 3 bases and 8 bases respectively, with 16 bases between them. The CDR3, as DNA: TGTGCCAGTAGTATTCACGGGCCTGGCGGAGGCTACACCTTC. Residues: CASSIHGPGGGYTF.

CDR3 sequence reads: CASSLELTDTQYF. CDR3 nucleotide sequence: TGTGCCAGCAGCTTAGAATTGACAGATACGCAGTATTTT. V gene TRBV11-2 combines with J gene TRBJ2-3; D not resolved. The V gene lost 0 bases and the J gene lost 3 bases, with 4 bases spanning the gap. Per germline, CDR1 SGHAT and CDR2 FQNNGV. The CDR3 has 13 amino acids.

This clone was recorded a few times. V usage is TRBV30 and J usage is TRBJ1-2; possible D gene TRBD1, 5 bases. CDR1 and CDR2 (germline): GTSNPN, SVGIG (reference sequence). The CDR3 has 13 residues. V lost 3 bases and J lost 5, with 13 bases in between. The CDR3 bases are TGTGCCTGGAGAAAGAGGGGACTATATGGCTACACCTTC. It encodes CAWRKRGLYGYTF. Variable domain in full (rest from reference TRBV30 and TRBJ1-2): SQTIHQWPATLVQPVGSPLSLECTVEGTSNPNLYWYRQAAGRGLQLLFYSVGIGQISSEVPQNLSASRPQDRQFILSSKKLLLSDSGFYLCAWRKRGLYGYTFGSGTRLTVV.

J is TRBJ2-5 and V is TRBV19, with TRBD2 as a possible D gene (5 bases). V gave up 4 bases and J gave up 0 bases, with 12 bases separating them. Germline V lookup: CDR1 LNHDA, CDR2 SQIVND (reference sequence). The CDR3 totals 15 residues. Here the CDR3 DNA reads TGTGCCAGTAGTAAGATGGCGACTAACCAAGAGACCCAGTACTTC. As protein: CASSKMATNQETQYF.

The chain recombines TRBV5-4 with TRBJ1-2, with D unresolved. Looked up from germline, CDR1 is SGHNT and CDR2 is YYREEE (reference sequence). V was trimmed by 0 bases and J by 3 bases, leaving 12 bases between them. The CDR3 sequence is 15 residues long. The CDR3 region has the DNA TGTGCCAGCAGCTTGGGACCTCCGGGAGACTATGGCTACACCTTC. Its translation: CASSLGPPGDYGYTF.

The rearrangement joins TRBV10-3 to TRBJ2-1; 8 bases are a match to TRBD2. Germline loops: CDR1 ENHRY, CDR2 SYGVKD. V was clipped by 0 bases and J by 4 bases; unmatched bases: 8. This CDR3 has 17 residues. This chain's CDR3 is CAISESSGGGTYNEQFF. CDR3 in DNA: TGTGCCATCAGTGAGTCGTCGGGCGGGGGGACTTACAATGAGCAGTTCTTC.

This chain connects TRBV6-1 to TRBJ1-3; no reliable D call. CDR3 size: 17 residues. V shed 2 bases and J shed 0 bases, with 14 bases lying between them. Germline CDR1 and CDR2: MNHNS and SASEGT. CDR3 nucleotides: TGTGCCAGCAGTGAACACCCGGGTATGAGCTCTGGAAACACCATATATTTT. Residues: CASSEHPGMSSGNTIYF.

The CDR3 DNA reads TGCGCCAGCACCCGAGACCGGGAGACGGGCTACGAGCAGTACTTC. Protein: CASTRDRETGYEQYF. V is TRBV5-1 and J is TRBJ2-7; D might be TRBD2 (6 bases). The CDR3 loop spans 15 amino acids. CDR1 is SGHRS, CDR2 YFSETQ, per germline. The germline V and J ends were trimmed by 6 bases and 3 bases, with 19 bases remaining between them.

This chain connects TRBV2 to TRBJ2-7; 9 nucleotides align to TRBD2. With V trimmed by 6 bases and J by 6 bases, 6 bases remained unmatched. This CDR3 has 13 amino acids. CDR1 is SNHLY and CDR2 is FYNNEI in the germline V gene. CDR3 in amino acids: CASSPRTSAEQYF. The CDR3 bases are TGTGCCAGCAGCCCGAGGACTAGCGCCGAGCAGTACTTC.

The rearrangement links TRBV15 to TRBJ2-1, with 14 bases aligning to TRBD2. J was trimmed by 9 bases and V by 0 bases; bases with no gene match: 4. This CDR3 is built from 16 residues. Looked up from germline, CDR1 is LNHNV and CDR2 is YYDKDF (reference sequence). CDR3: CATSREGLAGETEQFF. The CDR3 DNA reads TGTGCCACCAGCAGAGAGGGACTAGCGGGGGAGACTGAGCAGTTCTTC.

V usage is TRBV6-5 and J usage is TRBJ1-5, with D unclear. V shed 6 bases and J shed 0 bases, with 12 bases lying between them. This CDR3 region has 15 residues. CDR1 and CDR2 from the germline V gene are MNHEY and SVGAGI. CDR3 DNA: TGTGCCAGCAGCTACCCCGATTATAGCAATCAGCCCCAGCATTTT. It translates to CASSYPDYSNQPQHF.

The genes are TRBV19 and TRBJ2-7; no firm D call. With 1 base removed from V and 6 bases from J, the gap between germline ends came to 13 bases. This CDR3 is built from 14 residues. The germline V gene has CDR1 LNHDA and CDR2 SQIVND (reference sequence). DNA of the CDR3: TGTGCCAGTAGTATAGGGCTTCCCTGGGGCGAGCAGTACTTC. Translation gives CASSIGLPWGEQYF. Drawing the rest from reference TRBV19 and TRBJ2-7, the complete variable domain is DGGITQSPKYLFRKEGQNVTLSCEQNLNHDAMYWYRQDPGQGLRLIYYSQIVNDFQKGDIAEGYSVSREKKESFPLTVTSAQKNPTAFYLCASSIGLPWGEQYFGPGTRLTVT.

The chain is built from TRBV19 and TRBJ1-5; a weak D match, TRBD1 (5 bases). CDR3 length: 19 amino acids. Germline V gene lookup returns CDR1 LNHDA and CDR2 SQIVND (reference sequence). Trimming took off 3 bases at V and 2 bases at J, with 23 bases between the two ends. The CDR3 here is CASSIDEWRGSSGNQPQHF. For the CDR3, the DNA is TGTGCCAGTAGTATCGACGAGTGGCGGGGGTCCAGCGGCAATCAGCCCCAGCATTTT.

The rearrangement joins TRBV12-5 to TRBJ2-3; D is undetermined. V was shortened by 4 bases and J by 5 bases, with 10 bases between the two germline ends. Germline lookup yields CDR1 LGHNT and CDR2 FRNRAP. This CDR3 is 13 amino acids long. The CDR3 DNA reads TGTGCTAGTGGTTCCGAAGTGGGAGATACGCAGTATTTT. Residues: CASGSEVGDTQYF.

The chain employs TRBV25-1 and TRBJ2-5; D remains unclear. With 4 bases removed from V and 5 bases from J, the gap between germline ends came to 8 bases. This CDR3 contains 12 residues. Germline CDR1 reads MGHDK; CDR2 reads SYGVNS. CDR3 sequence (DNA): TGTGCCAGCAGTGCCAATGTGGAGACCCAGTACTTC. Protein product: CASSANVETQYF.

The CDR3, as DNA: TGTGCCAGCAGTTATATTCGAGCCCTCCAGTACTTC. It translates to CASSYIRALQYF. This chain links TRBV6-2 or TRBV6-3 with TRBJ2-7; D uncertain. The CDR3 runs to 12 residues. CDR1 and CDR2 (germline): MNHEY, SVGEGT. Deletions cut 3 bases from V and 10 bases from J, with 13 bases between.